The next 15 T cell receptor beta chains were all read from a single sample in a study of blood T cell repertoires in COVID-19. Here immunoSEQ multiplex PCR was the method, and the copy in TCRdb shows in-frame clones only, minus some. The data contain 150,000 to 200,000 clones, about 77% of them singletons. The sample was PBMCs or T cells enriched from blood (not recorded which). The origin of the receptors is a woman between 45 and 65 years old with acute COVID-19.

This clone occurred a few times. V gene TRBV19 combines with J gene TRBJ2-2; 7 nucleotides align to TRBD2. This CDR3 is built from 15 residues. Per germline, CDR1 LNHDA and CDR2 SQIVND (reference sequence). V trimming: 7 bases; J trimming: 1 base; junction bases outside the gene matches: 6. The CDR3 protein is CASTNTGGNTGELFF. The CDR3 DNA sequence: TGTGCCAGTACTAATACGGGGGGGAACACCGGGGAGCTGTTTTTT.

The chain combines TRBV11-1 with TRBJ2-7; 10 bases map to TRBD1. CDR1 and CDR2 (germline): SGHAT, FQDESV (reference sequence). This CDR3 is 15 amino acids long. V lost 1 base and J lost 2; bases outside the gene matches: 2. CDR3 DNA sequence: TGTGCCAGCAGCTTAGAGACAGGGGGCGCCTACGAGCAGTACGTC. Translation gives CASSLETGGAYEQYV.

In its sample, this clone was seen a few times. The V call is TRBV11-2, the J call TRBJ1-1; tentatively, D is TRBD1 (5 bases). The CDR3 has 14 residues. V lost 7 bases and J lost 1, with 13 bases in between. The V gene's germline CDR1 is SGHAT and CDR2 FQNNGV. CDR3 DNA: TGTGCCAGCATCATTCCGGGGGGGAACACTGAAGCTTTCTTT. Its translation is CASIIPGGNTEAFF.

This clone was seen just once. V is TRBV27 and J is TRBJ1-2, with D maybe TRBD1 (6 bases). Germline CDR1 is MNHEY and CDR2 is SMNVEV (reference sequence). The V end was cut by 5 bases, the J end by 8 bases, with 27 bases between. This CDR3 is built from 17 residues. CDR3 in amino acids: CASSRAYREGQSGGYTF. DNA for the CDR3: TGTGCCAGCAGTCGAGCCTACAGGGAGGGGCAGAGTGGCGGCTACACCTTC.

This clone was detected a few times. This sequence joins TRBV5-1 and TRBJ1-2; D possibly corresponds to TRBD1 (6 bases). Germline V gives CDR1 SGHRS, CDR2 YFSETQ. V lost 0 bases and J 4 bases, leaving 13 bases between the germline ends. The CDR3 covers 15 residues. CDR3 loop: CASSLEGGLSYGYTF. The CDR3 bases are TGCGCCAGCAGCTTGGAGGGGGGGCTGAGCTATGGCTACACCTTC.

This clone has only a few counts. This sequence joins TRBV6-2 or TRBV6-3 and TRBJ1-1; 10 positions match TRBD1. Trimming at V came to 3 bases and at J to 1 base, leaving 5 bases not matched to a gene. Germline CDR1 is MNHEY and CDR2 is SVGEGT. The CDR3 consists of 16 residues. Here the CDR3 DNA reads TGTGCCAGCAGTTATGGGTGGGACAGGGGGAACACTGAAGCTTTCTTT. As protein: CASSYGWDRGNTEAFF.

CDR3 DNA: TGTGCCAGCTCACCGGGCAGCTCCTATGGCTACACCTTC. Translation: CASSPGSSYGYTF. The chain carries TRBV18 and TRBJ1-2; no reliable D call. Trimming left V 3 bases short and J 4 bases short, with 9 bases between. The CDR3 extends over 13 amino acids. Germline V gene lookup returns CDR1 KGHSH and CDR2 LQKENI.

This clone was seen only once. The DNA for the CDR3 is TGTGCCAGCTATACACAGGGACGGACAGATACGCAGTATTTT. Its translation: CASYTQGRTDTQYF. This chain connects TRBV28 to TRBJ2-3, with D possibly TRBD1 on 6 matching bases. V lost 8 bases to trimming and J lost 3 bases, with 15 bases between them. Germline assignment: CDR1 MDHEN and CDR2 SYDVKM. The CDR3 covers 14 residues.

This clone was seen at least ten times. The chain employs TRBV6-5 and TRBJ1-2; D call uncertain. The germline gives CDR1 MNHEY, CDR2 SVGAGI. CDR3 length equals 12 residues. The CDR3: CAARESNYGYTF. CDR3 nucleotides: TGTGCAGCGAGGGAATCTAACTATGGCTACACCTTC.

The gene calls are TRBV7-2 and TRBJ1-1, with TRBD1 identical over 9 bases. Per germline, CDR1 SGHTA and CDR2 FQGNSA. The CDR3 loop spans 15 amino acids. V shed 4 bases, J shed 2 bases, and the junction held 5 bases outside the gene matches. As DNA, the CDR3 is TGTGCCAGCAGCTCGCAGACAGGGGGAAACACTGAAGCTTTCTTT. Its protein is CASSSQTGGNTEAFF. The full variable domain, rest sourced from reference TRBV7-2 and TRBJ1-1, is GAGVSQSPSNKVTEKGKDVELRCDPISGHTALYWYRQSLGQGLEFLIYFQGNSAPDKSGLPSDRFSAERTGGSVSTLTIQRTQQEDSAVYLCASSSQTGGNTEAFFGQGTRLTVV.

This chain uses TRBV5-1 with TRBJ2-1; the D gene is possibly TRBD2 (7 bases). Germline lookup yields CDR1 SGHRS and CDR2 YFSETQ. V lost 4 bases, J lost 10 bases, and 21 bases lay in between. The CDR3 length is 15 residues. The CDR3 region has the DNA TGCGCCAGCAGCCTGGGCGGGGGCCCTTTGGGGGAGCAGTTCTTC. Translation gives CASSLGGGPLGEQFF.

This clone occurred a few times. This chain links TRBV19 with TRBJ1-2, with TRBD1 matching over 8 bases. The length of the CDR3 is 15 residues. The ends lost 1 base at V and 8 bases at J; junction bases unmatched: 9. The germline V gene has CDR1 LNHDA and CDR2 SQIVND (reference sequence). The CDR3 is CASSIAGMGQEGYTF. CDR3 DNA: TGTGCCAGTAGTATAGCCGGAATGGGACAGGAAGGCTACACCTTC.

The genes are TRBV7-6 and TRBJ2-2; weak D call: TRBD1 (5 bases). Between the trimmed V and J ends, which lost 6 bases and 0 bases, there was a span of 11 bases. Germline-derived CDR1 and CDR2 are SGHVS and FNYEAQ. The CDR3 loop spans 15 amino acids. For the CDR3, the DNA is TGTGCCAGCAGTCGGACAAACGCGAACACCGGGGAGCTGTTTTTT. Translated: CASSRTNANTGELFF.

This sequence joins TRBV11-2 and TRBJ2-3, with 11 bases lining up with TRBD2. The V gene end was trimmed by 1 base and the J gene end by 4 bases; junction bases not matched to a gene: 10. The CDR3 consists of 18 residues. The germline V gene encodes CDR1 SGHAT and CDR2 FQNNGV. For the CDR3, the DNA is TGTGCCAGCAGCTTAGGAGGTCTAGCGGGGGGTCGGGCAGATACGCAGTATTTT. This codes for CASSLGGLAGGRADTQYF.

The genes are TRBV29-1 and TRBJ2-1; 7 bases match TRBD1. With V trimmed by 6 bases and J by 0 bases, 2 bases remained unmatched. The germline gives CDR1 SQVTM, CDR2 ANQGSEA. The CDR3 has 13 residues. CDR3 loop: CSVTGDSYNEQFF. In DNA, the CDR3 is TGCAGCGTAACAGGGGACTCCTACAATGAGCAGTTCTTC.